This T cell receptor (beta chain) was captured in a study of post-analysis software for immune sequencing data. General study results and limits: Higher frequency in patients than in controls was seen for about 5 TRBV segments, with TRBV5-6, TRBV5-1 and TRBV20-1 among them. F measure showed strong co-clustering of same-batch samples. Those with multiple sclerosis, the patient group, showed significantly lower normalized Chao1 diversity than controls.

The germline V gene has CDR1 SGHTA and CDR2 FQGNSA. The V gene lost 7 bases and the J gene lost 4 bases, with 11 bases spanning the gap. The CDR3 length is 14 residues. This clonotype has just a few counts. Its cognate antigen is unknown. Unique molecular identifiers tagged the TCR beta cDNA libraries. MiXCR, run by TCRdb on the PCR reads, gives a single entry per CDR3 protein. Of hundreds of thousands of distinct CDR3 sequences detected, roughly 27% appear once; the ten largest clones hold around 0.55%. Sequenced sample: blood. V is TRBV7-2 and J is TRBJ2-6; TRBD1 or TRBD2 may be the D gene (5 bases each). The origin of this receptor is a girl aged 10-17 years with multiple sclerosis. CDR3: CASTRGYGANVLTF. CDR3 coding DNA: TGTGCCAGCACCCGGGGCTACGGGGCCAACGTCCTGACTTTC.